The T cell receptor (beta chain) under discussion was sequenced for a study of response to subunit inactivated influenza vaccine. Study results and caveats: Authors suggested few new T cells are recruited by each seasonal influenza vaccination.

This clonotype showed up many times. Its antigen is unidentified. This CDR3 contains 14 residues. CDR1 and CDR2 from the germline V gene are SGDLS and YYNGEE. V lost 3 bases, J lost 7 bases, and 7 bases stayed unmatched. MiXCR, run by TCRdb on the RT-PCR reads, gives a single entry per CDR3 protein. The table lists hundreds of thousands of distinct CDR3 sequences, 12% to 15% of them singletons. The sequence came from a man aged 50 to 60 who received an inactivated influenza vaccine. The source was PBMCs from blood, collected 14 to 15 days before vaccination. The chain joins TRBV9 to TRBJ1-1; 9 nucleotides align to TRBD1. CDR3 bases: TGTGCCAGCAGCGGAACAGGGGGCGCGGGTGAAGCTTTCTTT. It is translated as CASSGTGGAGEAFF.